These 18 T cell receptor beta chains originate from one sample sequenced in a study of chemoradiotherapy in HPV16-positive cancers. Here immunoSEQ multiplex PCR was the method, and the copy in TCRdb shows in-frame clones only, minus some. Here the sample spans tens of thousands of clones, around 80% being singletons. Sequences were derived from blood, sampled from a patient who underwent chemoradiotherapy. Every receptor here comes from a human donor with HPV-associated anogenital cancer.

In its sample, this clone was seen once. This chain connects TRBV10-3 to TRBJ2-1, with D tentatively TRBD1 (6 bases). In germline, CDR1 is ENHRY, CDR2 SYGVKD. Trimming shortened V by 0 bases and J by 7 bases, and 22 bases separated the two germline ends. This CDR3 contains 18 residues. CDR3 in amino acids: CAISESGTGLSLANEQFF. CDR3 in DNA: TGTGCCATCAGTGAGTCGGGTACAGGGTTAAGTTTGGCGAATGAGCAGTTCTTC.

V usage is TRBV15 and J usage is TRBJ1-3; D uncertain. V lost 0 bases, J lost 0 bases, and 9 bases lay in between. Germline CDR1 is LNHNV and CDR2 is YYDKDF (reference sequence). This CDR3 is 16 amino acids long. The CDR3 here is CATSRDGRTSGNTIYF. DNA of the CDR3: TGTGCCACCAGCAGAGATGGCCGGACCTCTGGAAACACCATATATTTT.

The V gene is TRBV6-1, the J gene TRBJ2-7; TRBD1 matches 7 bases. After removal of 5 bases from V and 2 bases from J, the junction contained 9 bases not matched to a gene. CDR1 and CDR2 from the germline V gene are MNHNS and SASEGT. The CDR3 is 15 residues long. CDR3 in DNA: TGTGCCAGCAGTCCGACCGGGACAGTTACCTACGAGCAGTACTTC. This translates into CASSPTGTVTYEQYF.

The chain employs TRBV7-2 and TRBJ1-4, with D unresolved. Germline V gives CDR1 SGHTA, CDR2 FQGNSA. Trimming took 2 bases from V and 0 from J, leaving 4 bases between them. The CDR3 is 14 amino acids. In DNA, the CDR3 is TGTGCCAGCAGCTTAATTGCAACTAATGAAAAACTGTTTTTT. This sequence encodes CASSLIATNEKLFF. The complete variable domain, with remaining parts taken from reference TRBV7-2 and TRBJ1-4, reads GAGVSQSPSNKVTEKGKDVELRCDPISGHTALYWYRQSLGQGLEFLIYFQGNSAPDKSGLPSDRFSAERTGGSVSTLTIQRTQQEDSAVYLCASSLIATNEKLFFGSGTQLSVL.

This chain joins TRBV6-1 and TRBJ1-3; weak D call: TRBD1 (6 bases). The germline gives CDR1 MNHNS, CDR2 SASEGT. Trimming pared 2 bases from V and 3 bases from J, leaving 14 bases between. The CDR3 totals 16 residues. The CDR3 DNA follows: TGTGCCAGCAGTGAATTTCGGGGGGGCGATGGAAACACCATATATTTT. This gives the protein CASSEFRGGDGNTIYF.

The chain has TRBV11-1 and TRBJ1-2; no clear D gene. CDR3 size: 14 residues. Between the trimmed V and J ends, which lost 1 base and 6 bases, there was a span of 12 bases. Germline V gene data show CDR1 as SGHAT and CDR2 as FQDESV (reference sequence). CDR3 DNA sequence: TGTGCCAGCAGCTTAGGGTTTGTCACCGATGGCTACACCTTC. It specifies CASSLGFVTDGYTF.

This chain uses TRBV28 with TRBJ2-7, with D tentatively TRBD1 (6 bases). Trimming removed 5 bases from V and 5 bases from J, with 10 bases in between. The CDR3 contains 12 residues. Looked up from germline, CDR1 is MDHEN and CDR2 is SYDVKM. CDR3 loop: CASSGYRDEQYF. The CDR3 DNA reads TGTGCCAGCAGTGGATACAGGGACGAGCAGTACTTC.

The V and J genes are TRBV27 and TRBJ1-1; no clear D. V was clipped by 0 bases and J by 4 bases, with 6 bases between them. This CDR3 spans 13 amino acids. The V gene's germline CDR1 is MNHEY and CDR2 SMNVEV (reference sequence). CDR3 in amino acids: CASSLSWATEAFF. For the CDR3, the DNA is TGTGCCAGCAGTTTATCTTGGGCCACTGAAGCTTTCTTT.

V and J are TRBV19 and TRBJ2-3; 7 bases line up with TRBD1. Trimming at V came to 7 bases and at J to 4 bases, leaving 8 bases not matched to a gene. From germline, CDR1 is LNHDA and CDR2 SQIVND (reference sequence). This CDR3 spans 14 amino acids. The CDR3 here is CASTGQVEADTQYF. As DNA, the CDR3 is TGTGCCAGTACCGGACAGGTAGAGGCAGATACGCAGTATTTT.

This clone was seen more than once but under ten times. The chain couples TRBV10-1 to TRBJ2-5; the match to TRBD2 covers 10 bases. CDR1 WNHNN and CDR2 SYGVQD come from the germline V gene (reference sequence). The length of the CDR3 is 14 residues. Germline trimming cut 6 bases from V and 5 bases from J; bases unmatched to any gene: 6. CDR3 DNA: TGCGCCAGCAGCGAAGGGACTAGCGAGGAGACCCAGTACTTC. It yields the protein CASSEGTSEETQYF.

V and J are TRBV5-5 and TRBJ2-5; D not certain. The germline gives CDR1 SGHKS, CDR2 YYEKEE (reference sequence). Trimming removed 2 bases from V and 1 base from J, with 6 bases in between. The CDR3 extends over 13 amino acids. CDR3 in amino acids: CASSFEFQETQYF. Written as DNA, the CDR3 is TGTGCCAGCAGCTTTGAGTTCCAAGAGACCCAGTACTTC.

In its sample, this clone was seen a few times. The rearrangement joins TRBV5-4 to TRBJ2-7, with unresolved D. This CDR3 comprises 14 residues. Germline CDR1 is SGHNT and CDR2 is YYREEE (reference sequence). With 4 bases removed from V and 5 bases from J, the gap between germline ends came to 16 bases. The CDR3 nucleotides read TGTGCCAGCAGCCTGGACCCAGCCCTAGACGAGCAGTACTTC. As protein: CASSLDPALDEQYF.

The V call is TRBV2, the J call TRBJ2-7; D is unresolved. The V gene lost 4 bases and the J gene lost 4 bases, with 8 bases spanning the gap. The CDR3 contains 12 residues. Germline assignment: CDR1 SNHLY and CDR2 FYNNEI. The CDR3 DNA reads TGTGCCAGCAGTGTTGACAAATACGAGCAGTACTTC. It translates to CASSVDKYEQYF.

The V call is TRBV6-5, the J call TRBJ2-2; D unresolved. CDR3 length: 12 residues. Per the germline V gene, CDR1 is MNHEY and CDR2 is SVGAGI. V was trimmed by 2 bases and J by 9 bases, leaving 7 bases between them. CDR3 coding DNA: TGTGCCAGCAGTTACCCCTCGCGGGAGCTGTTTTTT. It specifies CASSYPSRELFF.

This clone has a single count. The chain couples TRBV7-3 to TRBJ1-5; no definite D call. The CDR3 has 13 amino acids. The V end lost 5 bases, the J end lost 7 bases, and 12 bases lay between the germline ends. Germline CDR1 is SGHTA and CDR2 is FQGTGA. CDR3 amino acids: CASSAQSGQPQHF. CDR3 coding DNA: TGTGCCAGCAGCGCGCAGTCGGGACAGCCCCAGCATTTT. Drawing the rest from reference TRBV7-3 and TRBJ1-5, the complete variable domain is GAGVSQTPSNKVTEKGKYVELRCDPISGHTALYWYRQSLGQGPEFLIYFQGTGAADDSGLPNDRFFAVRPEGSVSTLKIQRTERGDSAVYLCASSAQSGQPQHFGDGTRLSIL.

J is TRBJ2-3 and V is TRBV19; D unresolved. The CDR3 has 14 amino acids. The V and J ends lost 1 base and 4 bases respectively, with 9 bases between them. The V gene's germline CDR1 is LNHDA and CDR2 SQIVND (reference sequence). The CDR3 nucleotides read TGTGCCAGTAGTATAGGTACAGTTCCAGATACGCAGTATTTT. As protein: CASSIGTVPDTQYF.

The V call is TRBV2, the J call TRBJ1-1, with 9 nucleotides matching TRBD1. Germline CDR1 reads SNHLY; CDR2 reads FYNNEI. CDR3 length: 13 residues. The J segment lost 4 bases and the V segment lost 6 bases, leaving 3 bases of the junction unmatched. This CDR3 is CASRETGGTEAFF. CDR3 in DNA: TGTGCCAGCAGGGAGACAGGGGGCACTGAAGCTTTCTTT.

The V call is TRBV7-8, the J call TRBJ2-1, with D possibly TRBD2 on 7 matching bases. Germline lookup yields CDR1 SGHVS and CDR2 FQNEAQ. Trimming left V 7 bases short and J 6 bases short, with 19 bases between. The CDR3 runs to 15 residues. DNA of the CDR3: TGTGCCAGCAACAGGAGGAGGGGGGGCTCCAATGAGCAGTTCTTC. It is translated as CASNRRRGGSNEQFF.